Sequencing of this T cell receptor (beta chain) was carried out in a study of CD8+CD57+ T cells in acquired aplastic anemia. The TCR beta profiling, which covered VDJ combination and CDR3 sequence, was carried out using genomic DNA as the template. TCRdb reanalysed the reads using MiXCR and keeps one entry per CDR3 protein. The sample includes more than 150,000 distinct CDR3 sequences, roughly 50% of them seen just once. This clonotype was counted only a few times. CD8+CD57+ cell expansion, shown by flow cytometry, had occurred in the patients selected for sequencing. Trimming took off 2 bases at V and 4 bases at J, with 11 bases between the two ends. This CDR3 region has 14 residues. The germline V gene encodes CDR1 KGHSH and CDR2 LQKENI.

The sequenced sample was sorted CD4+, CD8+, or CD8+CD57+ T cells (not recorded which) from PBMCs. This TCR derives from a human donor with aplastic anemia. The rearrangement links TRBV18 to TRBJ1-1; D gene unclear. Written as DNA, the CDR3 is TGTGCCAGCTCACCAGAAGGGATGGGCACTGAAGCTTTCTTT. Protein: CASSPEGMGTEAFF.